Listed below are T cell receptor beta chains from one sample, sequenced in a study of blood T cell repertoires in COVID-19. Produced via immunoSEQ multiplex PCR; TCRdb's table is partial and in-frame only. The sample carries some 150,000 clones, 70% to 90% recorded once. Sequenced: PBMCs or T cells enriched from blood (not recorded which). The receptor set was obtained from a woman aged 25 to 39 with acute COVID-19. The CDR3 runs from the conserved cysteine through the conserved F or W. D genes are given only for firm matches. The listing skips clone size in some rows; elsewhere it reads once, few, many or a size class.

size: NA
length: 16
D: NA
J: TRBJ2-1
V: TRBV27
DNA: TGTGCCAGCAGAAAAACGCAGGGCAGCTCCTACAATGAGCAGTTCTTC
CDR3: CASRKTQGSSYNEQFF

size: medium-sized
length: 15
D: NA
J: TRBJ2-1
V: TRBV11-2
DNA: TGTGCCAGCAGCATAGCAGGGGGGCTCTACAATGAGCAGTTCTTC
CDR3: CASSIAGGLYNEQFF

size: few
length: 14
D: TRBD1
J: TRBJ2-7
V: TRBV6-6
DNA: TGTGCCAGCCGCCAGACAGGGTATACCTACGAGCAGTACTTC
CDR3: CASRQTGYTYEQYF

size: NA
length: 15
D: NA
J: TRBJ1-2
V: TRBV7-2
DNA: TGTGCCAGCAGCTACCCATCCTTGGCAAGCTATGGCTACACCTTC
CDR3: CASSYPSLASYGYTF

size: NA
length: 15
D: NA
J: TRBJ1-2
V: TRBV19
DNA: TGTGCCAGTAGTTCTTGGTGGGCAGGTGGCTATGGCTACACCTTC
CDR3: CASSSWWAGGYGYTF

size: few
length: 16
D: TRBD2
J: TRBJ2-2
V: TRBV7-9
DNA: TGTGCCAGCAGCGCTTGGACTAGCGGAAACACCGGGGAGCTGTTTTTT
CDR3: CASSAWTSGNTGELFF

size: NA
length: 13
D: NA
J: TRBJ2-5
V: TRBV11-2
DNA: TGTGCCAGCAGCGCATCCGGGAGAGAGACCCAGTACTTC
CDR3: CASSASGRETQYF

size: NA
length: 17
D: TRBD2
J: TRBJ2-7
V: TRBV10-3
DNA: TGTGCCATCAGTGAGTGGGCGGGAGCCAATACAAACTACGAGCAGTACTTC
CDR3: CAISEWAGANTNYEQYF

size: NA
length: 12
D: NA
J: TRBJ1-2
V: TRBV29-1
DNA: TGCAGCGTTGCGACAGATCTCTATGGCTACACCTTC
CDR3: CSVATDLYGYTF

size: NA
length: 15
D: TRBD1
J: TRBJ2-1
V: TRBV5-1
DNA: TGCGCCAGCAGCTTTGGTAGGGGGCCCGGGGATGAGCAGTTCTTC
CDR3: CASSFGRGPGDEQFF

size: NA
length: 12
D: NA
J: TRBJ1-1
V: TRBV7-9
DNA: TGTGCCAGCAGCATCGGACAGTTTGAAGCTTTCTTT
CDR3: CASSIGQFEAFF

size: NA
length: 17
D: TRBD1
J: TRBJ1-5
V: TRBV6-1
DNA: TGTGCCAGCAGTGTCGGGACAGGGGGGGATAGCAATCAGCCCCAGCATTTT
CDR3: CASSVGTGGDSNQPQHF

size: NA
length: 15
D: TRBD2
J: TRBJ2-2
V: TRBV7-2
DNA: TGTGCCAGCAGCTTAAGCTGGGCGGGAGCCGGGGAGCTGTTTTTT
CDR3: CASSLSWAGAGELFF

size: NA
length: 14
D: NA
J: TRBJ1-1
V: TRBV5-1
DNA: TGCGCCAGCAGCTTCTCGGGGGGAAACACTGAAGCTTTCTTT
CDR3: CASSFSGGNTEAFF

size: NA
length: 15
D: NA
J: TRBJ1-3
V: TRBV27
DNA: TGTGCCAGCAGTTTACGGTTGAGCTCTGGAAACACCATATATTTT
CDR3: CASSLRLSSGNTIYF

size: once
length: 15
D: NA
J: TRBJ1-3
V: TRBV4-3
DNA: TGCGCCAGCAGCCAAGGTCGGCAGGGGGGAAACACCATATATTTT
CDR3: CASSQGRQGGNTIYF

size: NA
length: 13
D: TRBD1
J: TRBJ1-1
V: TRBV28
DNA: TGTGCCAGCAGTCCGGGACAGGGGGGAAAAGCTTTCTTT
CDR3: CASSPGQGGKAFF

size: once
length: 16
D: TRBD1
J: TRBJ1-3
V: TRBV4-1
DNA: TGCGCCAGCAGCCAAGCTTCCGGGACAGGGGGAAACACCATATATTTT
CDR3: CASSQASGTGGNTIYF

size: once
length: 12
D: NA
J: TRBJ2-7
V: TRBV6-5
DNA: TGTGCCAGCAGTCGGGTACCCTACGAGCAGTACTTC
CDR3: CASSRVPYEQYF

size: NA
length: 14
D: NA
J: TRBJ2-1
V: TRBV30
DNA: TGTGCCGGAACCGGGACTCGAACTTGGAATGAGCAGTTCTTC
CDR3: CAGTGTRTWNEQFF

size: NA
length: 17
D: TRBD2
J: TRBJ2-5
V: TRBV7-2
DNA: TGTGCCAGCAGCCAAAGGTCTAGCGGGAGTTTCCAAGAGACCCAGTACTTC
CDR3: CASSQRSSGSFQETQYF

size: NA
length: 18
D: TRBD2
J: TRBJ2-1
V: TRBV7-8
DNA: TGTGCCAGCAGCTTAACCCGACTAGCGGGCGATCTTGGCGATGAGCAGTTCTTC
CDR3: CASSLTRLAGDLGDEQFF

size: NA
length: 17
D: TRBD2
J: TRBJ2-3
V: TRBV13
DNA: TGTGCCAGCAGCTTTTCCGGACTAGCGGGATACACAGATACGCAGTATTTT
CDR3: CASSFSGLAGYTDTQYF

size: once
length: 15
D: TRBD1
J: TRBJ1-4
V: TRBV18
DNA: TGTGCCAGCTCACCGCGGGACAGCACTAATGAAAAACTGTTTTTT
CDR3: CASSPRDSTNEKLFF

size: NA
length: 15
D: NA
J: TRBJ2-1
V: TRBV7-3
DNA: TGTGCCAGCAGCGAACCAGGGTCACCCTACAATGAGCAGTTCTTC
CDR3: CASSEPGSPYNEQFF

size: NA
length: 15
D: NA
J: TRBJ2-1
V: TRBV5-4
DNA: TGTGCCAGCAGCTTGGGGGGACTACAGGGTAATGAGCAGTTCTTC
CDR3: CASSLGGLQGNEQFF

size: NA
length: 13
D: NA
J: TRBJ1-1
V: TRBV2
DNA: TGTGCCAGCATCATGACAGGGAACACTGAAGCTTTCTTT
CDR3: CASIMTGNTEAFF

size: NA
length: 14
D: NA
J: TRBJ2-1
V: TRBV27
DNA: TGTGCCAGCAGTACGTGGGCCGCGCGAGATGAGCAGTTCTTC
CDR3: CASSTWAARDEQFF

size: once
length: 15
D: TRBD2
J: TRBJ2-3
V: TRBV6-5
DNA: TGTGCCAGCAGTTATTGGACTAGCGGCACAGATACGCAGTATTTT
CDR3: CASSYWTSGTDTQYF

size: NA
length: 17
D: NA
J: TRBJ1-3
V: TRBV11-2
DNA: TGTGCCAGCAGCTTAATTTCCCTCCGTTCCTCTGGAAACACCATATATTTT
CDR3: CASSLISLRSSGNTIYF

size: NA
length: 13
D: NA
J: TRBJ1-1
V: TRBV7-2
DNA: TGTGCCAGCAGATCGACAATCAGCACTGAAGCTTTCTTT
CDR3: CASRSTISTEAFF